This T cell receptor (beta chain) was retrieved from a study of spatial heterogeneity in lung cancer. Study in general: Sequencing covered available follow-up PBMC samples collected a median of about two years after resection. Alpha-chain sequences were consistently detected less often than beta-chain sequences.

The time point here: blood at routine non-recurrence follow-up after resection. The input material, whole RNA from tumor, nontumor lung or frozen PBMC, was sequenced unsorted. This clonotype was recorded many times. With 3 bases removed from V and 5 bases from J, the gap between germline ends came to 14 bases. The CDR3 consists of 15 residues. Germline CDR1 reads MNHEY; CDR2 reads SVGEGT. Carried by each TCR cDNA molecule was a unique molecular identifier. MiXCR was run by TCRdb on the 5' RACE reads, yielding one entry per CDR3 protein. This table holds 20,000 to 30,000 distinct CDR3 sequences, roughly 9.7% found once.

The source was PBMCs, collected at follow-up. The chain uses TRBV6-2 or TRBV6-3 and TRBJ1-5; tentative D call: TRBD1 (5 bases). The TCR originated in a male donor with early-stage non-small cell lung cancer. CDR3: CASSYGIGVYQPQHF. In DNA form, the CDR3 reads TGTGCCAGCAGTTATGGAATAGGGGTTTATCAGCCCCAGCATTTT.